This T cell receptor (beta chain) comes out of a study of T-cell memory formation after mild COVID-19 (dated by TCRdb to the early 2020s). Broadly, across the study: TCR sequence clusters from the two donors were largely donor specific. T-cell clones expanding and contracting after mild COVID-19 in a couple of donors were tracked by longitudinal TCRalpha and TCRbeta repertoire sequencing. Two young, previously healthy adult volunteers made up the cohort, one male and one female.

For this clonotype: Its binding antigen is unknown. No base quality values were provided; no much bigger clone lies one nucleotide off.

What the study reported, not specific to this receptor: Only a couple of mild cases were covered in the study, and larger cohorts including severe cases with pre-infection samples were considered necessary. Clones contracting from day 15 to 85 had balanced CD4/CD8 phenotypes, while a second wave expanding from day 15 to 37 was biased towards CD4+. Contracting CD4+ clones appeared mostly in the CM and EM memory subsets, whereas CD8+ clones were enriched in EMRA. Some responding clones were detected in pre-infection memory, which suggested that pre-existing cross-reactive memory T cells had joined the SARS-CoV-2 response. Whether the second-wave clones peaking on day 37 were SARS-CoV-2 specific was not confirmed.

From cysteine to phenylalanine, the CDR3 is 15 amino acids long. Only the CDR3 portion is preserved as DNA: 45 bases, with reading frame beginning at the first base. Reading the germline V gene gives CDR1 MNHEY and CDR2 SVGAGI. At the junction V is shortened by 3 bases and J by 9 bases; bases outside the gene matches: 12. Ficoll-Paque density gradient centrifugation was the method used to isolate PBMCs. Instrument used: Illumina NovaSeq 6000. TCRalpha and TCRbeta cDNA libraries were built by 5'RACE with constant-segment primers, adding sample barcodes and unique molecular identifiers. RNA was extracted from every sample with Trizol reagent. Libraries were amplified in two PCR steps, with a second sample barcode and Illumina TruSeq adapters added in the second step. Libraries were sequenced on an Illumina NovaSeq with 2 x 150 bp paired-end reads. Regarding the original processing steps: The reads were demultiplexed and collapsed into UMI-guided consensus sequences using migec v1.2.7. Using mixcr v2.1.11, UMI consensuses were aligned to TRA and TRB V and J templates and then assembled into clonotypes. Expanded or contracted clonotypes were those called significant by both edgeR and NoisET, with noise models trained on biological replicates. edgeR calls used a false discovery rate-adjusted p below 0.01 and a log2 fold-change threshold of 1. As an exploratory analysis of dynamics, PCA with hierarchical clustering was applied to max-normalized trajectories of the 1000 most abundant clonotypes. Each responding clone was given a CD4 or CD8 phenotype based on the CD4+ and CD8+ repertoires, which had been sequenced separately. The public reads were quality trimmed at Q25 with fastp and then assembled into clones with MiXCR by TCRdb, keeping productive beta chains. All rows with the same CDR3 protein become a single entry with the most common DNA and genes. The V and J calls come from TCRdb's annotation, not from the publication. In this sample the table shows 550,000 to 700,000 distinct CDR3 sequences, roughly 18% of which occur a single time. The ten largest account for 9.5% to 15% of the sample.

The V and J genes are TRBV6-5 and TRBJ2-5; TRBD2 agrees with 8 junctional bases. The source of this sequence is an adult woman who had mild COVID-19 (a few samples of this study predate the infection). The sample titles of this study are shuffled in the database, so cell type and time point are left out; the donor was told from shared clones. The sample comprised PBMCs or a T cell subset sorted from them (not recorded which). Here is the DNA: TGTGCCAGCAGTTATAGCAGCGGGGGAAGAGAAGCCCAGTACTTC. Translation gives CASSYSSGGREAQYF.